Listed below are T cell receptor beta chains from one sample, sequenced in a study of cytomegalovirus exposure and HLA in healthy donors. The method was immunoSEQ multiplex PCR; TCRdb's version includes in-frame clones alone and lacks a portion of them. The table lists tens of thousands of clones. Sequences were obtained from PBMCs. These receptors all come from a middle-aged woman in good health and CMV-seropositive. Each CDR3 is given with its conserved first and last residue. The D gene is left open where the match is weak.

j_call d_call v_call cdr3_aa cdr3_nt
TRBJ2-7 TRBD1 TRBV5-1 CASSVGTAYEQYF TGCGCCAGCAGCGTCGGGACAGCCTACGAGCAGTACTTC
TRBJ2-2 TRBD2 TRBV30 CAWNKGRVGELFF TGTGCCTGGAATAAAGGGAGGGTCGGGGAGCTGTTTTTT
TRBJ2-1 TRBD2 TRBV30 CAWTGLAYNEQFF TGTGCCTGGACGGGACTAGCCTACAATGAGCAGTTCTTC
TRBJ2-7 TRBD2 TRBV7-6 CASSLDSGTAYEQYF TGTGCCAGCAGCTTAGACAGCGGGACGGCCTACGAGCAGTACTTC
TRBJ2-7 . TRBV5-1 CASSFQGTEQYF TGCGCCAGCAGCTTCCAGGGAACCGAGCAGTACTTC
TRBJ2-1 TRBD2 TRBV28 CASSPGTSADEQFF TGTGCCAGCAGCCCCGGGACTAGCGCGGATGAGCAGTTCTTC
TRBJ1-2 . TRBV5-1 CASSLGWGDGYTF TGCGCCAGCAGCTTGGGCTGGGGGGATGGCTACACCTTC
TRBJ1-1 . TRBV6-5 CASSSTLHNTEAFF TGTGCCAGCAGTTCGACACTTCATAACACTGAAGCTTTCTTT
TRBJ1-2 . TRBV5-4 CASSSRGKNGVYGYTF TGTGCCAGCAGCTCCAGGGGTAAAAACGGGGTCTATGGCTACACCTTC
TRBJ2-1 TRBD2 TRBV30 CAWSGTSGINEQFF TGTGCCTGGAGCGGGACTAGCGGGATAAATGAGCAGTTCTTC
TRBJ2-3 TRBD2 TRBV6-5 CASTTGTSGHGTQYF TGTGCCAGCACCACCGGGACTAGCGGGCACGGTACGCAGTATTTT
TRBJ1-2 TRBD1 TRBV5-4 CASTAGRTGFNGYTF TGTGCCAGCACCGCCGGACGGACAGGTTTTAATGGCTACACCTTC
TRBJ1-1 . TRBV19 CASRSNSQNTEAFF TGTGCCAGTAGGTCCAATAGTCAGAACACTGAAGCTTTCTTT
TRBJ2-1 TRBD1 TRBV27 CASSSYPGQGNNNEQFF TGTGCCAGCAGTTCCTATCCGGGACAGGGGAACAACAATGAGCAGTTCTTC
TRBJ1-1 . TRBV6-6 CASSPPRGLNTEAFF TGTGCCAGCAGTCCCCCCAGGGGTCTGAACACTGAAGCTTTCTTT
TRBJ1-2 . TRBV5-4 CASSQDSYGYTF TGTGCCAGCAGCCAGGACAGCTATGGCTACACCTTC
TRBJ2-1 TRBD2 TRBV5-1 CASSLERGGNEQFF TGCGCCAGCAGCTTGGAGCGGGGGGGAAATGAGCAGTTCTTC
TRBJ2-7 . TRBV9 CASSLGAGSYEQYF TGTGCCAGCAGCTTAGGGGCAGGGTCGTACGAGCAGTACTTC
TRBJ2-7 TRBD1 TRBV11-2 CASSFPGTEIRWQYF TGTGCCAGCAGCTTCCCCGGGACAGAGATTCGATGGCAGTACTTC
TRBJ2-1 TRBD2 TRBV5-8 CASSRGLAEGGDFNEQFF TGTGCCAGCAGCCGAGGACTAGCGGAGGGAGGGGACTTCAATGAGCAGTTCTTC
TRBJ1-2 . TRBV27 CASSFQGSNYGYTF TGTGCCAGCAGTTTCCAGGGGTCCAACTATGGCTACACCTTC
TRBJ2-2 TRBD2 TRBV4-2 CASTPRPALAGNTGELFF TGTGCCAGCACCCCCCGGCCCGCGCTAGCGGGGAACACCGGGGAGCTGTTTTTT
TRBJ1-2 TRBD1 TRBV6-5 CASSSRTGGGYTF TGTGCCAGCAGTTCCAGGACAGGGGGAGGCTACACCTTC
TRBJ1-2 . TRBV7-9 CASSLSAQDGYTF TGTGCCAGCAGCTTATCCGCTCAGGATGGCTACACCTTC
TRBJ2-1 . TRBV19 CASSSTGFNEQFF TGTGCCAGTAGTTCAACAGGGTTCAATGAGCAGTTCTTC
TRBJ1-2 . TRBV6-6 CASSTRGGGAFWYTF TGTGCCAGCAGTACCCGAGGGGGGGGAGCCTTTTGGTACACCTTC
TRBJ1-5 TRBD1 TRBV6-1 CASSQGGRQPQHF TGTGCCAGCAGTCAAGGGGGCCGTCAGCCCCAGCATTTT